The T cell receptor (beta chain) under discussion was sequenced for a study of T cell repertoires in cytomegalovirus infection. A note on this clonotype: The antigen is not known.

TCRdb re-called the reads through MiXCR, storing one row per CDR3 protein. The sample shows about 55,000 distinct CDR3 sequences, roughly a fifth of them seen only once. With 5 bases clipped from V and 4 bases from J, the junction kept 10 bases outside the gene matches. Per the germline V gene, CDR1 is SGHTA and CDR2 is FQGNSA. This CDR3 spans 15 amino acids. This clonotype was sampled from a human donor in good health (CMV status not recorded). Some clones in this sample may be carry-over from other donors' samples. Sequencing was performed on CD8+ T cells from cultured PBMCs, taken from culture after CMV antigen stimulation. The chain combines TRBV7-2 with TRBJ2-7; 8 bases align to TRBD1. The CDR3 sequence: CASSPEGRGRYEQYF. The CDR3 DNA is TGTGCCAGCAGCCCAGAGGGCAGGGGGCGTTACGAGCAGTACTTC.